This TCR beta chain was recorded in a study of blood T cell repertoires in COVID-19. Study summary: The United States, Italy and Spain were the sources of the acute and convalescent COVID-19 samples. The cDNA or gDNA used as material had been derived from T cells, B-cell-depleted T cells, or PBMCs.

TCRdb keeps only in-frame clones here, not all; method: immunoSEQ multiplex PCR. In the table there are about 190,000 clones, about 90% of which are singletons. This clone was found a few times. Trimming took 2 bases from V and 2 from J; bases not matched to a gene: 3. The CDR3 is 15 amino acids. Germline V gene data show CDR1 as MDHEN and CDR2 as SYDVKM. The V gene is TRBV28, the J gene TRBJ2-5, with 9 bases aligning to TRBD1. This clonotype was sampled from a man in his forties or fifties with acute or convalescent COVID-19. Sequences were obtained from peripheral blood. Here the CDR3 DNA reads TGTGCCAGCAGTTTAATCGGGACAGGGCAAGAGACCCAGTACTTC. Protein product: CASSLIGTGQETQYF.